Presented here are 24 T cell receptor beta chains from one specimen sequenced in a study of CD8+CD57+ T cells in acquired aplastic anemia listed by TCRdb under 2018. Patients chosen for sequencing had shown expansion of CD8+CD57+ cells by flow cytometry. Sequenced using an Illumina HiSeq 2000. TCR beta VDJ combination and CDR3 sequence profiling used genomic DNA as the template. Clones were called with MiXCR by TCRdb after fastp trimmed the public reads at Q25, and only in-frame beta chains were retained. One record per CDR3 amino acid sequence lists the most common genes and DNA. This sample lists hundreds of thousands of distinct CDR3 sequences; around 30% were detected once. The ten largest make up 0.75% to 0.95% of the sample. Sequencing used sorted CD4+, CD8+, or CD8+CD57+ T cells (not recorded which) from PBMCs. The receptor source for this set is a human donor with aplastic anemia.

The table lists this clonotype with many counts. The rearrangement joins TRBV9 to TRBJ1-3; D may be TRBD1 (5 bases). Germline CDR1 reads SGDLS; CDR2 reads YYNGEE. V gave up 0 bases and J gave up 4 bases, with 14 bases separating them. The CDR3 has 16 amino acids. The CDR3 here is CASSVAGTPEGNTIYF. CDR3 sequence (DNA): TGTGCCAGCAGCGTAGCGGGGACCCCCGAAGGAAACACCATATATTTT.

This clonotype was seen only a few times. V usage is TRBV15 and J usage is TRBJ2-5, with D possibly being TRBD2 (5 bases). V was trimmed by 0 bases and J by 4 bases, leaving 9 bases between them. Germline lookup yields CDR1 LNHNV and CDR2 YYDKDF (reference sequence). The CDR3 runs to 14 residues. The CDR3 sequence: CATSRDSAGETQYF. The CDR3 DNA is TGTGCCACCAGCAGAGACTCGGCGGGAGAGACCCAGTACTTC.

J is TRBJ2-1 and V is TRBV25-1, with D possibly TRBD1 on 8 matching bases. CDR1 and CDR2 from the germline V gene are MGHDK and SYGVNS. The CDR3 totals 17 residues. Between the trimmed V and J ends, which lost 1 base and 5 bases, there was a span of 18 bases. CDR3 DNA: TGTGCCAGCAGTGAATTCCGACAGGGGAGGGGGCACAATGAGCAGTTCTTC. Translated, it gives CASSEFRQGRGHNEQFF.

This clonotype was observed many times. The chain uses TRBV24-1 and TRBJ1-5, with D possibly being TRBD1 (5 bases). Germline values: CDR1 KGHDR, CDR2 SFDVKD. This CDR3 is 17 amino acids long. Trimming shortened V by 3 bases and J by 5 bases, and 19 bases separated the two germline ends. DNA of the CDR3: TGTGCCACCAGTGATCAGGAGCAGGGAACTCCAGATCAGCCCCAGCATTTT. As protein: CATSDQEQGTPDQPQHF.

The V call is TRBV19, the J call TRBJ2-7; the match to TRBD1 covers 11 bases. The CDR3 has 16 residues. Germline V gene data show CDR1 as LNHDA and CDR2 as SQIVND (reference sequence). V shed 9 bases and J 7 bases; nucleotides not matched to a gene: 17. CDR3: CASSPYGQGARGEQYF. The CDR3 DNA follows: TGTGCCAGCAGCCCGTATGGACAGGGGGCGCGTGGGGAGCAGTACTTC.

This clonotype appeared a few times. Sequence at one end of the junction differs from germline and may be a read error. The chain links TRBV3-1 to TRBJ1-2, with D uncertain. The length of the CDR3 is 13 residues. Germline CDR1 is LGHDT and CDR2 is YNNKEL (reference sequence). CDR3 amino acids: CASGHSVNYGYTF. DNA for the CDR3: TGTGCCAGCGGCCACTCCGTCAACTATGGCTACACCTTC.

This clonotype has ten or more counts. The chain carries TRBV7-2 and TRBJ2-7; TRBD1 is a possible D gene (5 bases). The V and J ends lost 3 bases and 1 base respectively, with 10 bases between them. The CDR3 spans 14 residues. CDR1 is SGHTA, CDR2 FQGNSA, per germline. The CDR3 protein is CASSLQTESYEQYF. CDR3 DNA sequence: TGTGCCAGCAGCTTGCAGACAGAGTCCTACGAGCAGTACTTC.

The chain links TRBV4-3 to TRBJ2-4; TRBD2 might be the D (6 bases). This CDR3 has 16 residues. The germline V gene has CDR1 LGHNA and CDR2 YSLEER. Trimming pared 0 bases from V and 7 bases from J, leaving 16 bases between. The CDR3 loop reads CASSQDEPGEGNIQYF. The CDR3 DNA sequence: TGCGCCAGCAGCCAAGATGAACCGGGAGAGGGGAACATTCAGTACTTC.

This clonotype occurred many times. The chain is built from TRBV15 and TRBJ1-5; D unclear. This CDR3 region has 13 residues. The V end was cut by 0 bases, the J end by 9 bases, with 9 bases between. CDR1 is LNHNV and CDR2 is YYDKDF in the germline V gene (reference sequence). For the CDR3, the DNA is TGTGCCACCAGCAGAGATCGTATGGCGCCCCAGCATTTT. Its translation is CATSRDRMAPQHF.

This clonotype was seen only a few times. This may stem from a read error, because a much larger clone lies one nucleotide away. V usage is TRBV19 and J usage is TRBJ1-6; 10 bases line up with TRBD1. The V segment lost 6 bases and the J segment 9 bases; nucleotides outside the gene matches: 2. This CDR3 is built from 13 residues. Germline V gives CDR1 LNHDA, CDR2 SQIVND (reference sequence). CDR3 DNA: TGTGCCAGTAGAGGACAGGGGGTTTCACCCCTCCACTTT. Its protein product is CASRGQGVSPLHF.

This clonotype was counted once. This chain links TRBV2 with TRBJ2-7; D may be TRBD1 (6 bases). With 6 bases removed from V and 9 bases from J, the gap between germline ends came to 18 bases. Germline loops: CDR1 SNHLY, CDR2 FYNNEI. The CDR3 is 13 amino acids. CDR3 sequence reads: CASRTGTRSGQYF. The CDR3 DNA sequence: TGTGCCAGCAGGACCGGGACACGGTCTGGGCAGTACTTC.

The sample holds many counts of this clonotype. The CDR3 reads CASSMDREGNEQFF. The CDR3 bases are TGTGCCAGTAGTATGGACAGGGAGGGCAATGAGCAGTTCTTC. This sequence joins TRBV19 and TRBJ2-1; weak D call: TRBD1 (8 bases). Trimming took off 3 bases at V and 6 bases at J, with 12 bases between the two ends. The CDR3 loop spans 14 amino acids. Per the germline V gene, CDR1 is LNHDA and CDR2 is SQIVND (reference sequence).

The chain uses TRBV9 and TRBJ1-1, with D uncertain. The CDR3 length is 14 residues. CDR1 is SGDLS, CDR2 YYNGEE, per germline. Trimming removed 0 bases at V and 7 bases at J, with 13 bases between. DNA for the CDR3: TGTGCCAGCAGCGTAGGGTTGATGGCAGATGAAGCTTTCTTT. Translating it yields CASSVGLMADEAFF.

This clonotype was counted a few times. V is TRBV6-1 and J is TRBJ1-5; 8 bases are a match to TRBD1. Germline assignment: CDR1 MNHNS and CDR2 SASEGT. The ends lost 4 bases at V and 1 base at J; junction bases unmatched: 6. This CDR3 region has 16 residues. CDR3 protein: CASSGTGSGSNQPQHF. CDR3 DNA: TGTGCCAGCAGTGGGACAGGGAGTGGAAGCAATCAGCCCCAGCATTTT.

In regard to this clonotype: An end of the junction does not agree with germline; a read error may underlie this. V and J are TRBV25-1 and TRBJ2-7; TRBD1 aligns across 7 bases. In germline, CDR1 is MGHDK, CDR2 SYGVNS. The CDR3 runs to 13 residues. Here the CDR3 DNA reads TGTGCCAGCAGTCACCGGGACAGCTACGGGCAGTACTTC. It yields the protein CASSHRDSYGQYF.

This clonotype was picked up a small number of times. The chain couples TRBV5-1 to TRBJ2-2; D remains unclear. Trimming removed 1 base at V and 7 bases at J, with 11 bases between. The CDR3 extends over 14 amino acids. Germline loops: CDR1 SGHRS, CDR2 YFSETQ. CDR3: CASSLTQWGGELFF. CDR3 DNA: TGCGCCAGCAGCTTGACTCAGTGGGGCGGGGAGCTGTTTTTT.

The table lists this clonotype with many counts. The rearrangement uses TRBV14 and TRBJ2-7, with D tentatively TRBD2 (6 bases). V shed 3 bases and J shed 5 bases, with 20 bases lying between them. The germline V gene encodes CDR1 SGHDN and CDR2 FVKESK. The CDR3 length is 16 residues. CDR3 DNA sequence: TGTGCCAGCAGCCACATAAATGGGGGGTCGCTCGACGAGCAGTACTTC. Protein sequence: CASSHINGGSLDEQYF.

This clonotype was seen more than once but under ten times. V usage is TRBV7-8 and J usage is TRBJ2-7, with no clear D. The CDR3 contains 12 residues. V was pared by 6 bases and J by 3 bases, with 9 bases between. CDR1 SGHVS and CDR2 FQNEAQ come from the germline V gene. The CDR3 DNA follows: TGTGCCAGCAGTCATAACAGCTACGAGCAGTACTTC. This sequence encodes CASSHNSYEQYF.

J is TRBJ2-1 and V is TRBV5-1; 10 bases match TRBD1. Unmatched junction bases numbered 3, after V lost 3 bases and J lost 3 bases. The length of the CDR3 is 15 residues. Looked up from germline, CDR1 is SGHRS and CDR2 is YFSETQ. CDR3 DNA sequence: TGCGCCAGCAGCTCCGGGACAGGGGACTACAATGAGCAGTTCTTC. Translated, it gives CASSSGTGDYNEQFF.

The chain has TRBV25-1 and TRBJ1-2, with TRBD1 as a possible D gene (5 bases). The CDR3 is made up of 17 amino acids. V dropped 4 bases and J dropped 0 bases, with 18 bases sitting between them. In germline, CDR1 is MGHDK, CDR2 SYGVNS. The CDR3 DNA follows: TGTGCCAGCAGTGCCCGGGGACGGACTTCAGCTAACTATGGCTACACCTTC. Residues: CASSARGRTSANYGYTF.

In this sample, this clonotype turned up many times. The gene calls are TRBV29-1 and TRBJ1-1; a weak D match, TRBD1 (6 bases). Germline V lookup: CDR1 SQVTM, CDR2 ANQGSEA. V shed 5 bases and J shed 2 bases, with 12 bases lying between them. This CDR3 is built from 13 residues. CDR3 sequence: CSVRTGTNTEAFF. The CDR3 DNA sequence: TGCAGCGTTCGTACAGGGACTAACACTGAAGCTTTCTTT.

A note on this clonotype: A read error may explain this, as a much larger clone is one base away. The V and J genes are TRBV7-2 and TRBJ1-6; D remains unclear. From germline, CDR1 is SGHTA and CDR2 FQGNSA. This CDR3 spans 14 amino acids. V was clipped by 5 bases and J by 7 bases, with 12 bases between them. The CDR3 sequence is CASSPRPDNSPLHF. In DNA, the CDR3 is TGTGCCAGCAGCCCCCGGCCTGACAATTCACCCCTCCACTTT.

On this clonotype itself: A much larger clonotype is one base distant, so this may be a read error. The rearrangement joins TRBV20-1 to TRBJ2-7, with 9 nucleotides matching TRBD1. After removal of 7 bases from V and 5 bases from J, the junction contained 12 bases not matched to a gene. The CDR3 totals 14 residues. Germline V gene data show CDR1 as DFQATT and CDR2 as SNEGSKA (reference sequence). DNA of the CDR3: TGCAGTGTCAACAAGGGACAGGGACGGGACGAGCAGTACTTC. Translated, it gives CSVNKGQGRDEQYF.

This chain connects TRBV3-1 to TRBJ1-1; D possibly corresponds to TRBD1 (5 bases). In germline, CDR1 is LGHDT, CDR2 YNNKEL (reference sequence). Trimming took off 4 bases at V and 10 bases at J, with 13 bases between the two ends. This CDR3 is 12 amino acids long. The CDR3 region has the DNA TGTGCCAGCAGCCTGGGACCTACCGGAGCTTTCTTT. Its protein is CASSLGPTGAFF.